The TCR beta chain under discussion was sequenced for a study of control samples from healthy donors and cancer patients. The length of the CDR3 is 15 residues. V was shortened by 0 bases and J by 5 bases, with 13 bases between the two germline ends. Germline values: CDR1 SEHNR, CDR2 FQNEAQ (reference sequence). The data were produced by immunoSEQ multiplex PCR, yet TCRdb's version contains in-frame clones alone and is incomplete. In the table there are 150,000 or so clones, around 94% of which are singletons. This TCR was sampled from a man in his sixties with colorectal cancer. The specimen was PBMCs. The chain joins TRBV7-9 to TRBJ2-5; a possible D gene is TRBD1 (5 bases). The CDR3 is CASSLAQGWVETQYF. CDR3 coding DNA: TGTGCCAGCAGCTTAGCGCAGGGCTGGGTGGAGACCCAGTACTTC.